This TCR beta chain was retrieved from a study of blood T cell repertoires in COVID-19. In the study overall: Samples came from the United States, Italy and Spain, spanning acute and convalescent COVID-19. Sample material is recorded as cDNA or gDNA derived from T cells, B-cell-depleted T cells, or PBMCs.

Authors' data handling: By means of reference gene primer amplification, nucleated cell counts were estimated. Only in-frame clones appear in the TCRdb table, and some are missing; sequencing was by immunoSEQ multiplex PCR. That table supplies the V and J calls and clone size; D and trimming were determined from the DNA. The sample consists of 150,000 to 200,000 clones, about four fifths of them appearing once. The CDR3 extends over 15 amino acids. Trimming pared 4 bases from V and 8 bases from J, leaving 16 bases between. CDR1 and CDR2 (germline): SGHNT, YYREEE (reference sequence). Sequenced: peripheral blood. The chain uses TRBV5-4 and TRBJ1-6; perhaps TRBD1 as D (6 bases). The source is a human donor with acute or convalescent COVID-19. The donor label of this sample is uncertain. The CDR3 nucleotides are TGTGCCAGCAGCCCAAGCAGGGGACGGGATTCACCCCTCCACTTT. The encoded protein is CASSPSRGRDSPLHF.